This T cell receptor (beta chain) was profiled in a study of memory CD4+ T cells and cytomegalovirus serostatus (dated 2019 in TCRdb). For the study in its entirety: The cohort included around 33 healthy adults from Belgium, of whom 9 were CMV seropositive and approximately 25 were CMV seronegative. The study sequenced CD4+ memory TCRbeta repertoires of a Belgian cohort with known cytomegalovirus serostatus to replicate a published TCR-based CMV serostatus classifier.

Findings and caveats that apply to the study as a whole: On the Belgian cohort, the classifier based on the original framework reached a median bootstrapped AUC of 0.95, with a 95% CI of 0.76-1.00. Of 164 previously reported CMV-associated TCRbeta sequences, around 67 appeared in the CD4+ memory repertoires, each in one to five individuals. The results were interpreted as suggesting that the CMV-associated TCR signature is largely present in the CD4+ memory repertoire. For predicting CMV serostatus, the median bootstrapped AUC was approximately 0.95 using the original framework and around 0.91 using a US-trained random forest. Only CD4+CD45RO+ memory cells were sequenced, unlike the original study, which covered naive and memory CD4+ and CD8+ populations.

Single viable CD3+CD4+CD8-CD45RO+ cells were sorted as memory CD4+ T cells on a FACSAria II. CMV serostatus was determined with a Roche Elecsys assay detecting serum IgG against CMV pp150, pp28, p38 and p52. Following thawing, total CD4+ T cells were enriched through positive selection using CD4 magnetic microbeads. The samples came from a different study that was designed specifically to examine the CD4+ T cell memory repertoire. Peripheral blood mononuclear cells were isolated and cryopreserved according to standard operating procedures, and serum was kept at -80 degrees C. CD3-PerCP (BW264/56), CD4-APC (RPA-T4), CD45RO-PE (UCHT1) and CD8-Pacific Orange (3B5) antibodies were used for staining, and non-viable cells were excluded with Sytox blue. To note about this clone: This receptor's antigen is unknown. No quality values exist for individual bases; no much larger clone is one base distant.

Counted from cysteine to phenylalanine, this CDR3 has 13 amino acids. The CDR3 DNA has 39 bases and is translated from base 1. The V and J ends are trimmed by 5 bases and 1 base, leaving 8 bases between them. The germline V gene sets CDR1 to SGHTA and CDR2 to FQGTGA. The Quick-DNA Microprep Kit was used to extract genomic DNA from the sorted cells. Amplification of TCRbeta DNA was done with the immunoSEQ hsTCRbeta kit, following the protocol from the manufacturer. An Illumina MiSeq instrument was used to sequence the TCRbeta libraries. Concerning the study's data processing: After out-of-frame sequences were removed, 2,204,828 distinct TCRbeta sequences remained, averaging approximately 68,000 per individual. Each individual was scored using the number of around 150 previously reported CMV-associated TCRbeta sequences that the individual carried and the total number of productive distinct TCRbeta sequences. A beta-binomial model was reimplemented in Python, and scikit-learn random forests with default parameters were trained on US cohort data. Classifier performance on the Belgian cohort was summarized as median AUC with percentile confidence intervals calculated over 10,000 bootstrap iterations. TCRdb took this table from immuneACCESS and kept in-frame rearrangements with V and J called. Such tables lack part of the clones; where checked against another copy, unresolved V genes explain under half of the gap, and the rest is unexplained. Clone size and the V and J calls come from that table; the DNA yielded D and trimming. In this sample the table shows approximately 56,000 clones, roughly 82% of which occur a single time. Together, the top ten hold approximately 0.43% of the sample.

Sample: memory CD4+ T cells from blood. The clonotype originates from an adult in good health and CMV-seronegative. The chain employs TRBV7-3 and TRBJ1-1; tentative D gene TRBD1, with 5 bases matching. The DNA sequence reads TGTGCCAGCAGCCCGGGGACGAACACTGAAGCTTTCTTT. The translation is CASSPGTNTEAFF.